This TCR beta chain derives from a study of response to subunit inactivated influenza vaccine (dated by TCRdb to the late 2010s). The study in broad terms: Deep quantitative profiling of the T cell receptor repertoire was used in the study to follow responses to a trivalent subunit inactivated influenza vaccine.

Library construction relied on RT-PCR. The instrument given in TCRdb is Illumina HiSeq 2500. Starting from the raw public reads, TCRdb applied fastp trimming at Q25, assembled clones with MiXCR and retained in-frame beta chains. Rows are unified per CDR3 protein, each entry keeping the most common DNA and genes. The table for this sample lists more than 600,000 distinct CDR3 sequences; approximately 17% of them were counted only once. The ten largest clonotypes hold 11% of the sample. Results and caveats for the whole study, not just this receptor: The authors proposed that each seasonal influenza vaccination may bring in only a limited number of new T cells.

V and J are truncated by 1 base and 1 base respectively, leaving an intervening sequence of 10 bases. Spanning cysteine to phenylalanine, the CDR3 consists of 16 amino acids. This entry keeps only the CDR3 DNA: 48 bases, framed from base 1. The germline V gene gives CDR1 as SNHLY and CDR2 as FYNNEI. Comment on this clonotype: Its binding antigen is unknown. There are no base qualities to consult, and no much larger clone falls within one base.

The sequence was collected from a man aged 50 to 60 who received an inactivated influenza vaccine. Donor details come from another sample of the same person, matched by shared clones. The chain is encoded by TRBV2 joined to TRBJ2-2, with the D gene too uncertain to name. This specimen was PBMCs from blood, taken roughly 5 days after vaccination. The nucleotide sequence is TGTGCCAGCAGTGAAGGTCCTCTAGGGAACACCGGGGAGCTGTTTTTT. Its coded protein is CASSEGPLGNTGELFF.